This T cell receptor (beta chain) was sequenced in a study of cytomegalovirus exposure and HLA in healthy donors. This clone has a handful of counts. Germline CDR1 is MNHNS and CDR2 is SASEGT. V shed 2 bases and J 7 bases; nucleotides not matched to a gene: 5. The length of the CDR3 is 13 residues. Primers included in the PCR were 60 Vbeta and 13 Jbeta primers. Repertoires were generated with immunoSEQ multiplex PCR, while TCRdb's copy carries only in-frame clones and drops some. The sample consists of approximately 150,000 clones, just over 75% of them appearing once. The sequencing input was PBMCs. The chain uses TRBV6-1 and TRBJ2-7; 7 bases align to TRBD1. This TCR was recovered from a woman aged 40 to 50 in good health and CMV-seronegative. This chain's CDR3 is CASSEQPRGEQYF. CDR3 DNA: TGTGCCAGCAGTGAACAGCCCAGGGGGGAGCAGTACTTC.